Given below is one TCR beta chain in context. This record comes from a study of blood T cell repertoires in COVID-19. Turning to the study itself: The samples span acute and convalescent COVID-19 from the United States, Italy and Spain.

Authors' analysis steps: Cell counts per sample came from amplifying reference gene primers. TCRdb's table, derived via immunoSEQ multiplex PCR, lists solely in-frame clones and lacks some. That table supplies the V and J calls and clone size; D and trimming were determined from the DNA. Among hundreds of thousands of clones listed, 81% were seen once. Per the germline V gene, CDR1 is GTSNPN and CDR2 is SVGIG (reference sequence). CDR3 length equals 14 residues. The germline V and J ends were trimmed by 4 bases and 1 base, with 11 bases remaining between them. This chain connects TRBV30 to TRBJ1-5, with D hard to call. The receptor was derived from an elderly woman with acute or convalescent COVID-19. What was sequenced was peripheral blood. CDR3 sequence: CAWNVAGSNQPQHF. CDR3 DNA: TGTGCCTGGAATGTTGCCGGGAGCAATCAGCCCCAGCATTTT.